The 20 T cell receptor beta chains below were found in one sample sequenced in a study of T-cell memory formation after mild COVID-19. One entry per CDR3 protein results from TCRdb running MiXCR on the 5' RACE reads. The sample carries some 330,000 distinct CDR3 sequences, 21% recorded once. Source material: PBMCs or a T cell subset sorted from them (not recorded which). The receptor set was obtained from an adult woman who had mild COVID-19 (a few samples of this study predate the infection). Cell type and time point are not known.

The chain uses TRBV20-1 and TRBJ1-5; 9 bases align to TRBD1. The CDR3 runs to 17 residues. Germline CDR1 DFQATT, CDR2 SNEGSKA (reference sequence). Trimming took 5 bases from V and 5 from J; bases not matched to a gene: 16. CDR3 protein: CSASTLEMGQGDQPQHF. CDR3 coding DNA: TGCAGTGCTTCCACGTTGGAGATGGGACAGGGCGATCAGCCCCAGCATTTT.

This chain joins TRBV25-1 and TRBJ1-4; 7 nucleotides align to TRBD1. Trimming took 5 bases from V and 5 from J; bases not matched to a gene: 11. The CDR3 has 16 residues. CDR1 is MGHDK, CDR2 SYGVNS, per germline. Here the CDR3 reads CASSPNRDRSNEKLFF. DNA of the CDR3: TGTGCCAGCAGTCCCAACCGGGACAGATCAAATGAAAAACTGTTTTTT.

The chain employs TRBV4-3 and TRBJ2-2, with D possibly called TRBD1 or TRBD2 (6 bases each). Germline CDR1 is LGHNA and CDR2 is YSLEER. Trimming stripped 1 base from V and 4 bases from J, with 13 bases between. The CDR3 is 16 amino acids. CDR3 nucleotide sequence: TGCGCCAGCAGCCAAGGGGGGGCGGAAGCCACCGGGGAGCTGTTTTTT. Protein product: CASSQGGAEATGELFF.

This clonotype has a handful of counts. The chain's CDR3 is CASSSTRDRVFNLGTEAFF. CDR3 DNA: TGTGCCAGCAGTTCAACCCGGGACAGGGTATTCAATTTGGGAACTGAAGCTTTCTTT. The chain has TRBV25-1 and TRBJ1-1; 9 bases are shared with TRBD1. Germline CDR1 reads MGHDK; CDR2 reads SYGVNS. J gave up 5 bases and V 5 bases, and 21 bases lay outside the gene matches. This CDR3 is built from 19 residues.

This chain links TRBV6-5 with TRBJ2-7; D remains ambiguous. This CDR3 spans 14 amino acids. Trimming stripped 7 bases from V and 7 bases from J, with 20 bases between. Per the germline V gene, CDR1 is MNHEY and CDR2 is SVGAGI. This CDR3 is CASTHDGSPGEQYF. CDR3 DNA: TGTGCCAGCACCCACGACGGGTCTCCTGGGGAGCAGTACTTC.

This clonotype appeared a few times. V gene TRBV19 combines with J gene TRBJ2-3; D unclear. Germline assignment: CDR1 LNHDA and CDR2 SQIVND (reference sequence). With 6 bases removed from V and 5 bases from J, the gap between germline ends came to 18 bases. This CDR3 contains 15 residues. The CDR3 loop is CASSRLGGPGDTQYF. The CDR3, as DNA: TGTGCCAGTAGCCGCCTCGGTGGGCCGGGAGATACGCAGTATTTT.

This clonotype turned up a few times. The chain has TRBV15 and TRBJ2-7; D possibly corresponds to TRBD1 (6 bases). V shed 0 bases and J shed 2 bases, with 8 bases lying between them. The CDR3 sequence is 14 residues long. Germline V lookup: CDR1 LNHNV, CDR2 YYDKDF (reference sequence). The CDR3 here is CATSRDKGAYEQYF. The CDR3 DNA reads as TGTGCCACCAGCAGAGATAAGGGGGCCTACGAGCAGTACTTC.

In its sample, this clonotype was seen a few times. The chain links TRBV29-1 to TRBJ2-7; a weak D match, TRBD2 (6 bases). This CDR3 is 16 amino acids long. Germline assignment: CDR1 SQVTM and CDR2 ANQGSEA. V lost 6 bases to trimming and J lost 2 bases, with 23 bases between them. This CDR3 is CSVRLIGGPKTYEQYF. Here the CDR3 DNA reads TGCAGCGTGCGCCTGATCGGGGGACCTAAGACCTACGAGCAGTACTTC.

The CDR3 region has the DNA TGCGCCAGCGGACGACGACTAGCGGGGGCCTTAATTCGGGACAATGAGCAGTTCTTC. Protein: CASGRRLAGALIRDNEQFF. The chain is built from TRBV5-1 and TRBJ2-1, with 12 bases fitting TRBD2. Germline CDR1 is SGHRS and CDR2 is YFSETQ. There are 19 residues in the CDR3. The V segment lost 7 bases and the J segment 5 bases; nucleotides outside the gene matches: 19.

The CDR3 nucleotides are TGTGCCAGCAGCCAAGCGTCGGGACGGGCCCTCTATGGCTACACCTTC. It yields the protein CASSQASGRALYGYTF. This chain joins TRBV14 and TRBJ1-2; maybe TRBD1 (5 bases). CDR3 length: 16 residues. Germline loops: CDR1 SGHDN, CDR2 FVKESK. The V end lost 1 base, the J end lost 4 bases, and 16 bases lay between the germline ends.

This clonotype was seen only a few times. The rearrangement joins TRBV5-1 to TRBJ2-3; D is possibly TRBD1 or TRBD2 (5 bases each). The CDR3 has 14 residues. The V end was cut by 4 bases, the J end by 2 bases, with 11 bases between. Germline CDR1 is SGHRS and CDR2 is YFSETQ. This CDR3 reads CASSTGALTDTQYF. CDR3 DNA sequence: TGCGCCAGCAGCACCGGGGCTCTCACAGATACGCAGTATTTT.

CDR3 DNA sequence: TGTGCCAGCAGCCAAGGAACGTCTAGGTCAGATACGCAGTATTTT. It codes for CASSQGTSRSDTQYF. The chain joins TRBV14 to TRBJ2-3; no definite D call. V lost 1 base and J lost 4, with 12 bases in between. Germline V gene sequence: CDR1 SGHDN, CDR2 FVKESK. This CDR3 comprises 15 residues.

CDR3 sequence: CASSLDASTGGGWETQYF. CDR3 nucleotides: TGTGCCAGCAGCTTAGACGCCAGCACAGGGGGCGGTTGGGAGACCCAGTACTTC. The chain has TRBV7-8 and TRBJ2-5; 9 bases fit TRBD1. The CDR3 loop spans 18 amino acids. The V and J ends lost 1 base and 5 bases, in that order; junction bases with no gene match: 14. CDR1 and CDR2 from the germline V gene are SGHVS and FQNEAQ.

In its sample, this clonotype was seen a few times. The chain couples TRBV4-3 to TRBJ2-3, with 8 positions matching TRBD2. The CDR3 has 15 amino acids. The trim removed 0 bases at V and 10 bases at J, leaving 9 bases unmatched. Germline V gene data show CDR1 as LGHNA and CDR2 as YSLEER. The CDR3 nucleotides are TGCGCCAGCAGCCAAGATCGGGGGACTAGAGTTGCGCAGTATTTT. Its translation: CASSQDRGTRVAQYF.

The chain uses TRBV29-1 and TRBJ2-1; D remains unclear. Per germline, CDR1 SQVTM and CDR2 ANQGSEA. The CDR3 sequence is 13 residues long. Here the CDR3 DNA reads TGCAGTGCTTGCGAAAGCTCCTACAATGAGCAGTTCTTC. Protein product: CSACESSYNEQFF.

The chain is built from TRBV4-2 and TRBJ2-1; TRBD2 aligns across 14 bases. Germline assignment: CDR1 LGHNA and CDR2 YNFKEQ. The CDR3 runs 16 residues. The trim removed 5 bases at V and 10 bases at J, leaving 10 bases unmatched. The CDR3 DNA reads as TGTGCCAGCAGCTCAGAGGGACTAGCGGGGGCCGGGGAGCAGTTCTTC. This translates into CASSSEGLAGAGEQFF.

The chain is built from TRBV4-2 and TRBJ1-1; TRBD1 matches at 7 bases. V was pared by 3 bases and J by 3 bases, with 1 base of the junction left unmatched. The CDR3 contains 13 residues. Germline values: CDR1 LGHNA, CDR2 YNFKEQ. CDR3 sequence reads: CASSQTGYTEAFF. The CDR3 bases are TGTGCCAGCAGCCAGACAGGGTACACTGAAGCTTTCTTT.

This sequence joins TRBV20-1 and TRBJ2-5; 9 bases line up with TRBD2. Germline loops: CDR1 DFQATT, CDR2 SNEGSKA (reference sequence). The CDR3 spans 15 residues. V lost 3 bases, J lost 1 base, and 6 bases stayed unmatched. This chain's CDR3 is CSARPGSGGQETQYF. CDR3 DNA sequence: TGCAGTGCTAGGCCGGGTAGCGGGGGCCAAGAGACCCAGTACTTC.

In DNA form, the CDR3 reads TGTGCCAGCAGCTCTAGCGGCCATTGGGACAATGAGCAGTTCTTC. This gives the protein CASSSSGHWDNEQFF. The chain couples TRBV7-3 to TRBJ2-1; 7 bases fit TRBD2. J was trimmed by 5 bases and V by 4 bases; bases with no gene match: 8. Germline CDR1 is SGHTA and CDR2 is FQGTGA. The CDR3 contains 15 residues.

This clonotype appeared a few times. In DNA, the CDR3 is TGTGCCAGCAGTCTCCCAGGTAGCGGGCCCTACAATGAGCAGTTCTTC. Translating it yields CASSLPGSGPYNEQFF. V and J are TRBV7-3 and TRBJ2-1; TRBD2 matches at 7 bases. CDR1 and CDR2 (germline): SGHTA, FQGTGA. V gave up 6 bases and J gave up 2 bases; unmatched junction bases: 10. This CDR3 spans 16 amino acids.